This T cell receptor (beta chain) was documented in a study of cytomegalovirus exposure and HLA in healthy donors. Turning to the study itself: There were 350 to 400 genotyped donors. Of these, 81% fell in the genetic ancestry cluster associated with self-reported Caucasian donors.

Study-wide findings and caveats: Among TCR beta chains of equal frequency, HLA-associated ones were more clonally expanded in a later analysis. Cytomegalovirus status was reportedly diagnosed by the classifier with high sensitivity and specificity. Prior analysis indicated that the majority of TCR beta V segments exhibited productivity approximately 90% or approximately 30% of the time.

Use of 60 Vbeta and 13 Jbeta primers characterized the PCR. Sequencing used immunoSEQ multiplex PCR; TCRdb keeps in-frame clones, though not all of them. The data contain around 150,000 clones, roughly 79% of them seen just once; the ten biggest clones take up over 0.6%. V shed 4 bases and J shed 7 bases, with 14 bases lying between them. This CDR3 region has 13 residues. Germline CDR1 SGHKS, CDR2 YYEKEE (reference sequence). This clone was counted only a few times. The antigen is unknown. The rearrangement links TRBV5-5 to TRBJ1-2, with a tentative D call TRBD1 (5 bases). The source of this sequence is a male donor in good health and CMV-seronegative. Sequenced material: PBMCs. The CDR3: CASSPGGGFGYTF. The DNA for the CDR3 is TGTGCCAGCAGCCCGGGCGGGGGGTTTGGCTACACCTTC.